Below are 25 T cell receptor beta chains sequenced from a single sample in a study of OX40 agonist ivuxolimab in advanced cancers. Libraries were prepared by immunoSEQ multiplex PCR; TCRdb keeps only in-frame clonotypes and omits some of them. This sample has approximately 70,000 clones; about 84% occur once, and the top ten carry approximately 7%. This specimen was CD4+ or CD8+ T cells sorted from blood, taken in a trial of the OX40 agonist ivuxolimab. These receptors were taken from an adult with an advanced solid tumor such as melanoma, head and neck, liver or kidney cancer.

In DNA, the CDR3 is TGTGCCAGCAGTCCGGAGGGCTTGGGGTATGGCTACACCTTC. Encoded protein: CASSPEGLGYGYTF. This chain uses TRBV6-5 with TRBJ1-2, with unresolved D. The V end was cut by 5 bases, the J end by 5 bases, with 15 bases between. The germline CDR1 and CDR2 sequences are MNHEY and SVGAGI. The CDR3 is 14 residues long.

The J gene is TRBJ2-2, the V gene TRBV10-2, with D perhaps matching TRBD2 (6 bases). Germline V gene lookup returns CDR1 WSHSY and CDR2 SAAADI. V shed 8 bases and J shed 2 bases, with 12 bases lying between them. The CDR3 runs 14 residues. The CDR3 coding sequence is TGCGCCAGCCGAGGAGGGATAAACACCGGGGAGCTGTTTTTT. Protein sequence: CASRGGINTGELFF.

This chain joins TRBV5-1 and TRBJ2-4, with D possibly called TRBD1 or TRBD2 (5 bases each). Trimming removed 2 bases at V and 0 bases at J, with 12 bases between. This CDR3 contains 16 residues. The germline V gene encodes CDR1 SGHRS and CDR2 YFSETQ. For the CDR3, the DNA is TGCGCCAGCAGCTTTGGGACCGCGCTAGCCAAAAACATTCAGTACTTC. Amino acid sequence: CASSFGTALAKNIQYF.

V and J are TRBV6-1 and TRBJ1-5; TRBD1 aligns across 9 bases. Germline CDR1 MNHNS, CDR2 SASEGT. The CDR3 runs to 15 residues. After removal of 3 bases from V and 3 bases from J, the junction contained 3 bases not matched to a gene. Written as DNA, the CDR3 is TGTGCCAGCAGTGAGGGACAGGGTGACAATCAGCCCCAGCATTTT. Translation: CASSEGQGDNQPQHF.

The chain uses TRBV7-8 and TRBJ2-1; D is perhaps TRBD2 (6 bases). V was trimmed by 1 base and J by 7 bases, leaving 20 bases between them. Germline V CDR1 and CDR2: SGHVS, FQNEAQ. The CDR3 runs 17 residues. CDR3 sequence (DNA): TGTGCCAGCAGCTTAGGAGCACGGGAGAGGGTGTTGAATGAGCAGTTCTTC. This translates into CASSLGARERVLNEQFF.

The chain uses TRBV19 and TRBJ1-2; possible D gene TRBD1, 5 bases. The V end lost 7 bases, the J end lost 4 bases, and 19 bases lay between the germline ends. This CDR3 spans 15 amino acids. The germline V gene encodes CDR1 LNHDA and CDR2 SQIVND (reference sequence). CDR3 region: CASKVGTERIYGYTF. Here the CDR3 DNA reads TGTGCCAGTAAGGTGGGGACGGAACGGATCTATGGCTACACCTTC.

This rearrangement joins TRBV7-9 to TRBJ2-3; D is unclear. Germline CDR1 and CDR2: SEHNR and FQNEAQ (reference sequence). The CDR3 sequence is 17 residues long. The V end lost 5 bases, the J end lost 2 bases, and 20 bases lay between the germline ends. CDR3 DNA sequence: TGTGCCAGCAGCCCAAAGGCGTCGGTCCGTCTCACAGATACGCAGTATTTT. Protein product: CASSPKASVRLTDTQYF.

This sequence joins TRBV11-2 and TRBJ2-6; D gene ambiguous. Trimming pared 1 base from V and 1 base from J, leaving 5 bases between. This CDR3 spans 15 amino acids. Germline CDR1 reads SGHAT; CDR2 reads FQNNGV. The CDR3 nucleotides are TGTGCCAGCAGCTTAGCCGGTTCTGGGGCCAACGTCCTGACTTTC. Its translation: CASSLAGSGANVLTF.

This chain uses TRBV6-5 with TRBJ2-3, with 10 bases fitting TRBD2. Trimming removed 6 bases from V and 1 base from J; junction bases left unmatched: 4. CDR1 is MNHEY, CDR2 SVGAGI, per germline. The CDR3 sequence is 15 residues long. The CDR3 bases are TGTGCCAGCAGGCGGGGGACTAGCGGCACAGATACGCAGTATTTT. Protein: CASRRGTSGTDTQYF.

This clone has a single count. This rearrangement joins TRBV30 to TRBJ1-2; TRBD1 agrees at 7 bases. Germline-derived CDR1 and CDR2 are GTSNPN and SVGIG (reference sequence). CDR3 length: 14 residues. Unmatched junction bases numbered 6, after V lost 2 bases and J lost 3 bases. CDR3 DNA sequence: TGTGCCTGGAGTCGACCCGGGACAGACTATGGCTACACCTTC. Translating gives CAWSRPGTDYGYTF.

The DNA for the CDR3 is TGTGCCAGCAGCCACGGGACGGGACAGTACCAAGAGACCCAGTACTTC. As protein: CASSHGTGQYQETQYF. The J gene is TRBJ2-5, the V gene TRBV5-5; the match to TRBD1 covers 7 bases. Germline trimming cut 4 bases from V and 0 bases from J; bases unmatched to any gene: 9. CDR3 length: 16 amino acids. CDR1 and CDR2 (germline): SGHKS, YYEKEE (reference sequence).

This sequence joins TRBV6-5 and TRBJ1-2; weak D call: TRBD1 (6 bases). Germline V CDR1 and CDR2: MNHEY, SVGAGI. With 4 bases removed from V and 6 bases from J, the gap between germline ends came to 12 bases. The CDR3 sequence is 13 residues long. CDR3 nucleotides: TGTGCCAGCAGTTCCCAACAGGGTCATGGCTACACCTTC. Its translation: CASSSQQGHGYTF.

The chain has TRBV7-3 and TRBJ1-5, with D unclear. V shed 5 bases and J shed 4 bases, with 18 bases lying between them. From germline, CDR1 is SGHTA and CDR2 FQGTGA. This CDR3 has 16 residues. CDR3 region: CASSVSLRQTNQPQHF. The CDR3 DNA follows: TGTGCCAGCAGCGTATCACTAAGGCAGACAAATCAGCCCCAGCATTTT.

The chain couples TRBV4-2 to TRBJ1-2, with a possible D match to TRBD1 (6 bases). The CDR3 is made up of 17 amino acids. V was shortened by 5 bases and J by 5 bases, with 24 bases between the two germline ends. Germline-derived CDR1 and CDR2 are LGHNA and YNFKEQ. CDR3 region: CASSLDGTIDTRYGYTF. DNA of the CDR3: TGTGCCAGCAGCTTGGACGGGACAATCGATACGCGGTATGGCTACACCTTC.

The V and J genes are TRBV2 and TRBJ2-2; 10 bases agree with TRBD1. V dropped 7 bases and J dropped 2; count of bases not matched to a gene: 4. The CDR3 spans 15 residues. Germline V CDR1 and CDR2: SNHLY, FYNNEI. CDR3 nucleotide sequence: TGTGCCAGCACCAGACAGGGGGCAAACACCGGGGAGCTGTTTTTT. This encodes CASTRQGANTGELFF. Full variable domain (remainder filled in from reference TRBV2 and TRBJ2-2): EPEVTQTPSHQVTQMGQEVILRCVPISNHLYFYWYRQILGQKVEFLVSFYNNEISEKSEIFDDQFSVERPDGSNFTLKIRSTKLEDSAMYFCASTRQGANTGELFFGEGSRLTVL.

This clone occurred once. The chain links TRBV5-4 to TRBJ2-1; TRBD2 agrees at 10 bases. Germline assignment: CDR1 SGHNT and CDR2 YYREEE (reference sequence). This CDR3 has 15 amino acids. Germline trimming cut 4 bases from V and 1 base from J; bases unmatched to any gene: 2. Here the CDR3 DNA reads TGTGCCAGCAGCCAGACTAGCGGGTCCTACAATGAGCAGTTCTTC. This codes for CASSQTSGSYNEQFF.

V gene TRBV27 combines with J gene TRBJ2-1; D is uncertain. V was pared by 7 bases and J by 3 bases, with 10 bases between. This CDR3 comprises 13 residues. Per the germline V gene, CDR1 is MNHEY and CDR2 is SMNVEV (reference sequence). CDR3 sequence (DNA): TGTGCCAGCAAAAGGTTGGACTACAATGAGCAGTTCTTC. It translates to CASKRLDYNEQFF.

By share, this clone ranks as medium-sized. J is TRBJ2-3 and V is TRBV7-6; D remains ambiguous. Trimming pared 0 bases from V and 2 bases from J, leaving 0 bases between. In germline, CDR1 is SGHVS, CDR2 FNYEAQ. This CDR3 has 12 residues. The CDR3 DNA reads TGTGCCAGCAGCTTAGCCACAGATACGCAGTATTTT. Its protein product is CASSLATDTQYF. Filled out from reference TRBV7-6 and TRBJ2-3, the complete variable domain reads GAGVSQSPRYKVTKRGQDVALRCDPISGHVSLYWYRQALGQGPEFLTYFNYEAQQDKSGLPNDRFSAERPEGSISTLTIQRTEQRDSAMYRCASSLATDTQYFGPGTRLTVL.

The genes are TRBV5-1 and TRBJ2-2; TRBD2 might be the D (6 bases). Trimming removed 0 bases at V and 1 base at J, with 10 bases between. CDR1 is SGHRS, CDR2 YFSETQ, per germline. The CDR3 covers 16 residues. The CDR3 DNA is TGCGCCAGCAGCTTGGGGGCGGGGATGAACACCGGGGAGCTGTTTTTT. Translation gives CASSLGAGMNTGELFF.

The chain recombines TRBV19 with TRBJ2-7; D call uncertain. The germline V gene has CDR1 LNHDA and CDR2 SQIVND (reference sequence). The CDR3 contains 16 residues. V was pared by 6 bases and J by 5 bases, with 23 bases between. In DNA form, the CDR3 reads TGTGCCAGTAGCAAAAAAAGCCCGGGCCTCAACGACGAGCAGTACTTC. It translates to CASSKKSPGLNDEQYF.

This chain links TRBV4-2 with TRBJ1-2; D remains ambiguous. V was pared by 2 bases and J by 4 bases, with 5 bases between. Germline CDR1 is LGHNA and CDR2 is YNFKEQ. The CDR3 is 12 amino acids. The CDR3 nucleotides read TGTGCCAGCAGCCAATCGACCTATGGCTACACCTTC. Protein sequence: CASSQSTYGYTF.

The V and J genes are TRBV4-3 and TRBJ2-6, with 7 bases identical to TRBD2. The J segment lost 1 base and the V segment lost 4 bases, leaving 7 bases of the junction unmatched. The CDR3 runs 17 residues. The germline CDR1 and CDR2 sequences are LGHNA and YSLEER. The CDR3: CASSPSRGGSGANVLTF. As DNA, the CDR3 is TGCGCCAGCAGCCCCTCTCGCGGGGGATCTGGGGCCAACGTCCTGACTTTC.

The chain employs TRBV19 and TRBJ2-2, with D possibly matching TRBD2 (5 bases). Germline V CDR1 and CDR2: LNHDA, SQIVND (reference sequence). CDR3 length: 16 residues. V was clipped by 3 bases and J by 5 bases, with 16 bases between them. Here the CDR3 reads CASSISRGRSTGELFF. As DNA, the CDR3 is TGTGCCAGTAGTATCAGCCGGGGTCGTAGTACCGGGGAGCTGTTTTTT.

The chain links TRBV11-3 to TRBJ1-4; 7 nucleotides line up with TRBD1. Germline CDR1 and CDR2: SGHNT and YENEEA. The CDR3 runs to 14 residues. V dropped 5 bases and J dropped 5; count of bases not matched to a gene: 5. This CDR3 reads CASSPQGINEKLFF. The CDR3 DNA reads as TGTGCCAGCAGCCCACAGGGGATCAATGAAAAACTGTTTTTT.

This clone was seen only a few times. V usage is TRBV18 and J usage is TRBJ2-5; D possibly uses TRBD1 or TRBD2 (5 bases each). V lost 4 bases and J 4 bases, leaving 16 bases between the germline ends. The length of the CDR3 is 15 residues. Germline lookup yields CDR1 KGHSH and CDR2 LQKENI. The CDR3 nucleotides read TGTGCCAGCTCACTAGAAAGAGGGGCCGCAGAGACCCAGTACTTC. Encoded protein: CASSLERGAAETQYF. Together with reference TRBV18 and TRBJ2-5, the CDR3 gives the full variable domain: NAGVMQNPRHLVRRRGQEARLRCSPMKGHSHVYWYRQLPEEGLKFMVYLQKENIIDESGMPKERFSAEFPKEGPSILRIQQVVRGDSAAYFCASSLERGAAETQYFGPGTRLLVL.